This passage covers 27 T cell receptor beta chains from one sample sequenced in a study of T cells in Graves' hyperthyroidism and ophthalmopathy. RNA transcripts served as the template for amplifying TCR beta CDR3 regions. The TCR CDR3 first-round RT-PCR relied on the HTBI primer set. Each CDR3 protein is one row after TCRdb ran MiXCR on the multiplex PCR reads. This table has under 600,000 distinct CDR3 sequences, approximately 15% appearing once. Sequencing was performed on blood. These TCRs come from a middle-aged woman with Graves' ophthalmopathy.

The rearrangement links TRBV6-1 to TRBJ1-1; TRBD1 is a possible D gene (6 bases). This CDR3 comprises 17 residues. Looked up from germline, CDR1 is MNHNS and CDR2 is SASEGT. The V and J ends lost 5 bases and 1 base respectively, with 20 bases between them. CDR3 in DNA: TGTGCCAGCAGTTACAAGGACAGCTCATCGTGGAACACTGAAGCTTTCTTT. This encodes CASSYKDSSSWNTEAFF.

This clonotype was observed a few times. This chain uses TRBV7-2 with TRBJ1-3; the D is unclear. The germline gives CDR1 SGHTA, CDR2 FQGNSA. V was trimmed by 6 bases and J by 1 base, leaving 10 bases between them. This CDR3 region has 14 residues. Here the CDR3 reads CASSPEISGNTIYF. In DNA, the CDR3 is TGTGCCAGCAGTCCAGAAATTTCTGGAAACACCATATATTTT. The full variable domain, in which reference TRBV7-2 and TRBJ1-3 provide the parts outside the CDR3, is GAGVSQSPSNKVTEKGKDVELRCDPISGHTALYWYRQSLGQGLEFLIYFQGNSAPDKSGLPSDRFSAERTGGSVSTLTIQRTQQEDSAVYLCASSPEISGNTIYFGEGSWLTVV.

This clonotype was observed many times. This chain links TRBV6-1 with TRBJ2-5; possible D gene TRBD1, 5 bases. Germline CDR1 MNHNS, CDR2 SASEGT. The CDR3 spans 15 residues. The V end lost 8 bases, the J end lost 4 bases, and 20 bases lay between the germline ends. CDR3 in DNA: TGTGCCAGCTGCGAACTCCAGGGCGCCGCAGAGACCCAGTACTTC. Protein sequence: CASCELQGAAETQYF.

This clonotype was counted many times. The chain employs TRBV2 and TRBJ1-1, with D perhaps TRBD1 (5 bases). Trimming removed 10 bases at V and 3 bases at J, with 12 bases between. The CDR3 consists of 12 residues. In germline, CDR1 is SNHLY, CDR2 FYNNEI. The CDR3 DNA follows: TGTGCCATTAGCGGGGGGGACACTGAAGCTTTCTTT. Protein sequence: CAISGGDTEAFF.

This clonotype was counted only a few times. The chain joins TRBV10-2 to TRBJ1-2; D gene unclear. Between the trimmed V and J ends, which lost 5 bases and 5 bases, there was a span of 15 bases. The CDR3 runs 14 residues. In germline, CDR1 is WSHSY, CDR2 SAAADI. The CDR3 DNA reads as TGCGCCAGCAGTCCTGGACGGGAGGAGTATGGCTACACCTTC. This translates into CASSPGREEYGYTF.

This clonotype occurred many times. The chain is built from TRBV6-1 and TRBJ2-7; weak D call: TRBD2 (6 bases). This CDR3 has 15 amino acids. The V gene's germline CDR1 is MNHNS and CDR2 SASEGT. Trimming removed 3 bases at V and 2 bases at J, with 14 bases between. The CDR3 loop reads CASSDMGGATYEQYF. The DNA for the CDR3 is TGTGCCAGCAGTGATATGGGCGGGGCGACCTACGAGCAGTACTTC.

As DNA, the CDR3 is TGTGCCAGCAGCTTATTTTTCGGGGCCAACGTCCTGACTTTC. Amino acid sequence: CASSLFFGANVLTF. J is TRBJ2-6 and V is TRBV7-2; D remains unclear. From germline, CDR1 is SGHTA and CDR2 FQGNSA. The CDR3 covers 14 residues. Trimming left V 2 bases short and J 4 bases short, with 6 bases between.

This clonotype has just a few counts. A junction boundary mismatches the germline segment, possibly from a read error. This chain joins TRBV12-3 or TRBV12-4 and TRBJ1-2; the match to TRBD1 covers 9 bases. The CDR3 is 16 residues long. CDR3 nucleotide sequence: TGTGCCGGCAGTTTAGGGCTACAGGGGGCGGGCTATGGCTACACCTTC. Translating it yields CAGSLGLQGAGYGYTF.

This clonotype was picked up a small number of times. The chain is built from TRBV29-1 and TRBJ2-1; D is perhaps TRBD2 (5 bases). Germline CDR1 reads SQVTM; CDR2 reads ANQGSEA. CDR3 length: 15 amino acids. Trimming removed 5 bases at V and 4 bases at J, with 18 bases between. The CDR3 DNA sequence: TGCAGCGTTATAAAGGACCCCGAGGGATACAATGAGCAGTTCTTC. Protein: CSVIKDPEGYNEQFF.

The rearrangement joins TRBV28 to TRBJ2-1; 10 nucleotides match TRBD2. Germline V lookup: CDR1 MDHEN, CDR2 SYDVKM. The CDR3 contains 16 residues. Trimming removed 4 bases from V and 3 bases from J; junction bases left unmatched: 6. CDR3 sequence: CASSSRGLAVYNEQFF. As DNA, the CDR3 is TGTGCCAGCAGTTCTCGCGGACTAGCGGTCTACAATGAGCAGTTCTTC.

This clonotype was counted many times. This chain uses TRBV11-2 with TRBJ2-7, with D possibly being TRBD1 (5 bases). From germline, CDR1 is SGHAT and CDR2 FQNNGV. Trimming removed 5 bases at V and 0 bases at J, with 11 bases between. The CDR3 contains 14 residues. Written as DNA, the CDR3 is TGTGCCAGCAGCAAAAGACAGAGCTCCTACGAGCAGTACTTC. As protein: CASSKRQSSYEQYF.

This clonotype was seen only a few times. The CDR3 here is CASSSTGSSNEQFF. The CDR3 DNA follows: TGTGCCAGCAGCTCGACGGGGTCAAGTAATGAGCAGTTCTTC. The chain carries TRBV4-2 and TRBJ2-1; D is perhaps TRBD2 (5 bases). V lost 5 bases and J lost 7, with 15 bases in between. Germline V gives CDR1 LGHNA, CDR2 YNFKEQ. This CDR3 region has 14 residues.

This clonotype was recorded many times. This chain connects TRBV5-1 to TRBJ1-2, with D unclear. V was trimmed by 0 bases and J by 4 bases, leaving 7 bases between them. The CDR3 sequence is 13 residues long. Germline CDR1 reads SGHRS; CDR2 reads YFSETQ. The CDR3 is CASSLDPAYGYTF. In DNA, the CDR3 is TGCGCCAGCAGCTTGGATCCTGCCTATGGCTACACCTTC. Combining the CDR3 with reference TRBV5-1 and TRBJ1-2 gives the whole variable domain KAGVTQTPRYLIKTRGQQVTLSCSPISGHRSVSWYQQTPGQGLQFLFEYFSETQRNKGNFPGRFSGRQFSNSRSEMNVSTLELGDSALYLCASSLDPAYGYTFGSGTRLTVV.

This clonotype came up once. The chain has TRBV12-3 or TRBV12-4 and TRBJ2-7; 10 bases fit TRBD1. V shed 6 bases, J shed 1 base, and the junction held 6 bases outside the gene matches. This CDR3 has 15 amino acids. CDR3 sequence: CASRRRTGGSYEQYF. CDR3 nucleotides: TGTGCCAGCAGGAGGCGGACAGGGGGGTCCTACGAGCAGTACTTC.

The chain couples TRBV4-1 to TRBJ1-1; TRBD1 matches at 7 bases. Germline loops: CDR1 MGHRA, CDR2 YSYEKL. With V trimmed by 4 bases and J by 8 bases, 16 bases remained unmatched. The CDR3 covers 16 residues. Written as DNA, the CDR3 is TGCGCCAGCAGCCTTCCTGACAGGGCACCAGGACAAGAAGCTTTCTTT. Translating gives CASSLPDRAPGQEAFF.

This clonotype was recorded a few times. The rearrangement links TRBV27 to TRBJ2-1; the match to TRBD2 covers 10 bases. CDR1 and CDR2 (germline): MNHEY, SMNVEV (reference sequence). The CDR3 loop spans 15 amino acids. V gave up 5 bases and J gave up 6 bases; unmatched junction bases: 7. The CDR3 DNA reads as TGTGCCAGCAGTCTTACTAGCGGGGCGGTCAATGAGCAGTTCTTC. Its protein product is CASSLTSGAVNEQFF.

The chain carries TRBV7-8 and TRBJ2-7, with 10 bases aligning to TRBD2. Germline CDR1 is SGHVS and CDR2 is FQNEAQ. With 5 bases clipped from V and 4 bases from J, the junction kept 8 bases outside the gene matches. This CDR3 is built from 15 residues. Here the CDR3 DNA reads TGTGCCAGCAGCCCGGACCTAGCGGGAGTGTACGAGCAGTACTTC. It translates to CASSPDLAGVYEQYF.

The J gene is TRBJ1-6, the V gene TRBV28; possibly TRBD1 for D (6 bases). Looked up from germline, CDR1 is MDHEN and CDR2 is SYDVKM. This CDR3 comprises 14 residues. V lost 4 bases to trimming and J lost 7 bases, with 11 bases between them. Written as DNA, the CDR3 is TGTGCCAGCAGTTGGACAGTTGAGAATTCACCCCTCCACTTT. Translated, it gives CASSWTVENSPLHF.

This clonotype came up a few times. The chain uses TRBV5-1 and TRBJ2-2; 7 bases agree with TRBD2. Germline V gives CDR1 SGHRS, CDR2 YFSETQ. CDR3 size: 16 residues. Trimming removed 1 base from V and 4 bases from J; junction bases left unmatched: 7. The CDR3 sequence is CASSLLSSGVTGELFF. CDR3 nucleotides: TGCGCCAGCAGCTTGCTCTCTAGCGGAGTCACCGGGGAGCTGTTTTTT.

This clonotype was counted many times. The chain employs TRBV28 and TRBJ2-5, with D perhaps matching TRBD1 (6 bases). This CDR3 is built from 15 residues. V was pared by 5 bases and J by 4 bases, with 17 bases between. Per germline, CDR1 MDHEN and CDR2 SYDVKM. CDR3 residues: CASSPSGTLRETQYF. CDR3 coding DNA: TGTGCCAGCAGTCCATCCGGGACACTGCGAGAGACCCAGTACTTC.

The table lists this clonotype with many counts. DNA of the CDR3: TGTGCCAGCAGGGCAACGACGACTAGCGGGGGCCTTCCTCGGGGCACAGATACGCAGTATTTT. Amino acids: CASRATTTSGGLPRGTDTQYF. The chain links TRBV2 to TRBJ2-3; 12 positions agree with TRBD2. The ends lost 6 bases at V and 1 base at J; junction bases unmatched: 20. The CDR3 extends over 21 amino acids. Germline V gives CDR1 SNHLY, CDR2 FYNNEI. Based on the CDR3 plus reference TRBV2 and TRBJ2-3, the full variable domain is EPEVTQTPSHQVTQMGQEVILRCVPISNHLYFYWYRQILGQKVEFLVSFYNNEISEKSEIFDDQFSVERPDGSNFTLKIRSTKLEDSAMYFCASRATTTSGGLPRGTDTQYFGPGTRLTVL.

This clonotype has a count of ten or more. J is TRBJ1-5 and V is TRBV28; 7 nucleotides match TRBD1. J gave up 4 bases and V 6 bases, and 12 bases lay outside the gene matches. Germline CDR1 MDHEN, CDR2 SYDVKM. There are 16 residues in the CDR3. The CDR3: CASRLSRGGSNQPQHF. Here the CDR3 DNA reads TGTGCCAGCAGACTATCCAGAGGGGGCTCAAATCAGCCCCAGCATTTT.

As for this clonotype: This could be a read error, since a much larger clone is one nucleotide away. The rearrangement uses TRBV7-9 and TRBJ1-2; 7 bases are shared with TRBD1. The V gene's germline CDR1 is SEHNR and CDR2 FQNEAQ (reference sequence). The CDR3 is 14 amino acids. The CDR3 spells CTSGTGASSYGYTF. For the CDR3, the DNA is TGTACCAGCGGAACAGGGGCATCGAGCTATGGCTACACCTTC. Looking up the rest from reference TRBV7-9 and TRBJ1-2 gives the full variable domain: DTGVSQNPRHKITKRGQNVTFRCDPISEHNRLYWYRQTLGQGPEFLTYFQNEAQLEKSRLLSDRFSAERPKGSFSTLEIQRTEQGDSAMYLCTSGTGASSYGYTFGSGTRLTVV.

This chain uses TRBV19 with TRBJ2-1; maybe TRBD1 (5 bases). CDR3 length equals 14 residues. CDR1 and CDR2 from the germline V gene are LNHDA and SQIVND (reference sequence). With 9 bases removed from V and 4 bases from J, the gap between germline ends came to 16 bases. The CDR3 here is CASQATDRYNEQFF. In DNA form, the CDR3 reads TGTGCCAGCCAGGCGACAGATAGGTACAATGAGCAGTTCTTC.

The V gene is TRBV20-1, the J gene TRBJ2-6, with D unclear. This CDR3 region has 15 residues. The V end was cut by 3 bases, the J end by 1 base, with 10 bases between. Germline CDR1 DFQATT, CDR2 SNEGSKA (reference sequence). In DNA form, the CDR3 reads TGCAGTGCTAGGGGGATTGGATCTGGGGCCAACGTCCTGACTTTC. Translating it yields CSARGIGSGANVLTF.

This chain links TRBV6-5 with TRBJ2-1, with TRBD2 as a possible D gene (5 bases). V was trimmed by 0 bases and J by 0 bases, leaving 15 bases between them. The CDR3 spans 18 residues. Germline V lookup: CDR1 MNHEY, CDR2 SVGAGI. For the CDR3, the DNA is TGTGCCAGCAGTTACTCGATGGTGGGCCGGGGCTCCTACAATGAGCAGTTCTTC. Its protein product is CASSYSMVGRGSYNEQFF.

This clonotype was seen more than once but under ten times. This chain connects TRBV19 to TRBJ1-4; the D gene is possibly TRBD1 (6 bases). CDR3 length: 15 amino acids. Deletions cut 5 bases from V and 7 bases from J, with 17 bases between. Germline lookup yields CDR1 LNHDA and CDR2 SQIVND (reference sequence). CDR3 protein: CASSPRTANAEKLFF. In DNA form, the CDR3 reads TGTGCCAGTAGTCCCCGGACAGCCAACGCTGAAAAACTGTTTTTT.